This T cell receptor beta chain was documented in a study of chemoradiotherapy in HPV16-positive cancers. The wider study: Candidate HPV-specific T-cell clones and common TCR motifs came from functional assays in a couple of HPV16-positive patients. Study results and caveats: HPV-specific T cells were functionally defined from only a couple of HPV16-positive patients.

This clone was recorded a few times. Antigen: not known. TCRdb's copy holds only in-frame clones and misses some; the assay was immunoSEQ multiplex PCR. This repertoire shows about 3,300 clones, 70% to 80% found once; its top ten account for more than 14%. Germline trimming cut 9 bases from V and 5 bases from J; bases unmatched to any gene: 9. Germline loops: CDR1 SNHLY, CDR2 FYNNEI. This CDR3 comprises 14 residues. This receptor was obtained from a human donor with HPV-associated anogenital cancer. The chain links TRBV2 to TRBJ1-1; 10 positions match TRBD1. This material was obtained from a patient who underwent chemoradiotherapy. The CDR3 DNA reads TGTGCCAGACAACTGGGACAGGGGCGAACTGAAGCTTTCTTT. It specifies CARQLGQGRTEAFF.